Below, 20 T cell receptor beta chains from the same sample are listed, as sequenced in a study of TIL therapy for anti-PD-1-resistant metastatic lung cancer. Time point denoted: pre-treatment sample, taken before nivolumab and TIL therapy. The tumor samples were excised metastases, mostly pleural nodules or supraclavicular lymph nodes. The immunoSEQ assay was v3. The repertoire was sequenced with immunoSEQ multiplex PCR; TCRdb's copy has only in-frame clones and lacks some. The sample includes about 6,400 clones, 60% to 80% of them seen just once. The specimen comprised tumor tissue, sampled at baseline. The receptor set was obtained from a person aged 25 to 80 with non-small cell lung cancer.

This clone was counted a single time. This chain connects TRBV11-2 to TRBJ2-4, with a possible D match to TRBD2 (6 bases). Germline values: CDR1 SGHAT, CDR2 FQNNGV. The CDR3 consists of 15 residues. Trimming left V 5 bases short and J 1 base short, with 12 bases between. The CDR3 protein is CASSKSGGAKNIQYF. In nucleotides, the CDR3 is TGTGCCAGCAGCAAAAGTGGGGGGGCCAAAAACATTCAGTACTTC.

The J gene is TRBJ1-4, the V gene TRBV12-3 or TRBV12-4; a possible D gene is TRBD1 (5 bases). V was cut by 6 bases and J by 8 bases, with 10 bases left in between. This CDR3 comprises 12 residues. In DNA form, the CDR3 reads TGTGCCAGCAGGGGATACAGGGAAAAACTGTTTTTT. It codes for CASRGYREKLFF.

As concerns this clone: The same CDR3 also results from other DNA sequences found in this sample. The chain employs TRBV6-2 or TRBV6-3 and TRBJ2-7; 8 bases fit TRBD1. The CDR3 consists of 12 residues. The J segment lost 4 bases and the V segment lost 5 bases, leaving 1 base of the junction unmatched. Germline CDR1 and CDR2: MNHEY and SVGEGT. CDR3 sequence (DNA): TGTGCCAGCAGTAGACAGGGGTACGAGCAGTACTTC. Translated, it gives CASSRQGYEQYF.

The CDR3 DNA is TGTGCCAGCAGAGACATCTCAGGGGGTGCTTTGGCTAATGAAAAACTGTTTTTT. Its translation is CASRDISGGALANEKLFF. The rearrangement joins TRBV28 to TRBJ1-4; 7 nucleotides align to TRBD1. J lost 3 bases, V lost 6 bases, and 16 bases had no gene match. Per the germline V gene, CDR1 is MDHEN and CDR2 is SYDVKM. The CDR3 is 18 residues long.

This sequence joins TRBV4-3 and TRBJ1-1; D remains ambiguous. The CDR3 covers 13 residues. Germline V gene lookup returns CDR1 LGHNA and CDR2 YSLEER. V shed 3 bases and J shed 4 bases, with 9 bases lying between them. In DNA form, the CDR3 reads TGCGCCAGCAGCCACGGGTGGACCACTGAAGCTTTCTTT. Translating gives CASSHGWTTEAFF.

The chain employs TRBV28 and TRBJ2-1; 9 nucleotides line up with TRBD2. Germline V lookup: CDR1 MDHEN, CDR2 SYDVKM. CDR3 length: 17 residues. After removal of 2 bases from V and 6 bases from J, the junction contained 11 bases not matched to a gene. The CDR3 region is CASSLQREVGLGNEQFF. DNA for the CDR3: TGTGCCAGCAGTTTACAGCGGGAGGTGGGTTTGGGCAATGAGCAGTTCTTC.

This sequence joins TRBV3-1 (or the pseudogene TRBV3-2) and TRBJ2-3, with TRBD1 matching 7 bases. The CDR3 totals 17 residues. CDR1 and CDR2 (germline): LGHDT, YNNKEL (reference sequence). V shed 3 bases, J shed 3 bases, and the junction held 12 bases outside the gene matches. CDR3 amino acids: CASSHSKRQGTTDTQYF. CDR3 bases: TGTGCCAGCAGCCATTCCAAGCGACAGGGTACTACAGATACGCAGTATTTT.

A remark on this clone: The junction does not match germline at one end; this may be a read error. The chain joins TRBV7-7 to TRBJ2-5; 11 bases align to TRBD2. The CDR3 runs 15 residues. CDR1 and CDR2 from the germline V gene are SSHAT and FNYEAQ (reference sequence). The CDR3 DNA follows: TGTGCTAGCAGCCAAGGCCGGACTAGCGGGGAGACCCAGTACTTC. This gives the protein CASSQGRTSGETQYF. Using reference TRBV7-7 and TRBJ2-5 for the parts outside the CDR3, the full variable domain is GAGVSQSPRYKVTKRGQDVTLRCDPISSHATLYWYQQALGQGPEFLTYFNYEAQPDKSGLPSDRFSAERPEGSISTLTIQRTEQRDSAMYRCASSQGRTSGETQYFGPGTRLLVL.

The V and J genes are TRBV30 and TRBJ2-7, with D uncertain. The germline gives CDR1 GTSNPN, CDR2 SVGIG (reference sequence). This CDR3 comprises 13 residues. V gave up 2 bases and J gave up 3 bases, with 11 bases separating them. The CDR3 loop reads CAWSPGPRYEQYF. Here the CDR3 DNA reads TGTGCCTGGAGTCCCGGCCCCCGCTACGAGCAGTACTTC.

The chain recombines TRBV9 with TRBJ1-5, with TRBD1 as a possible D gene (6 bases). The length of the CDR3 is 18 residues. V was trimmed by 0 bases and J by 1 base, leaving 17 bases between them. The germline gives CDR1 SGDLS, CDR2 YYNGEE. CDR3 bases: TGTGCCAGCAGCGTAGGACAGCTCAGGGGAAAGAGCAATCAGCCCCAGCATTTT. This translates into CASSVGQLRGKSNQPQHF.

This chain joins TRBV21-1 and TRBJ1-5. TRBV21-1 is a known pseudogene. The CDR3 has 10 residues. CDR3 DNA sequence: TGTGCCAGCCCCCGCAAGCCCCAGCATTTT. Its translation: CASPRKPQHF.

The CDR3 coding sequence is TGTGCCACCAGGGGGGCAGGGTATCAGCCCCAGCATTTT. Its protein is CATRGAGYQPQHF. V and J are TRBV6-5 and TRBJ1-5; 7 positions agree with TRBD1. The CDR3 extends over 13 amino acids. In germline, CDR1 is MNHEY, CDR2 SVGAGI. V was pared by 10 bases and J by 5 bases, with 8 bases of the junction left unmatched.

The J gene is TRBJ2-3, the V gene TRBV5-1; 9 bases align to TRBD1. Per germline, CDR1 SGHRS and CDR2 YFSETQ. The CDR3 is 16 residues long. Trimming cost V 3 bases and J 4 bases; bases outside gene matches: 9. The CDR3 reads CASSSDRGRAADTQYF. CDR3 in DNA: TGCGCCAGCAGCTCCGACAGGGGGAGGGCCGCAGATACGCAGTATTTT.

This rearrangement joins TRBV10-3 to TRBJ1-3; D uncertain. Germline V gives CDR1 ENHRY, CDR2 SYGVKD. The CDR3 spans 17 residues. The V gene lost 3 bases and the J gene lost 0 bases, with 15 bases spanning the gap. CDR3 sequence reads: CAISDIWQANSGNTIYF. CDR3 DNA: TGTGCCATCAGTGACATTTGGCAGGCTAACTCTGGAAACACCATATATTTT.

The chain links TRBV7-6 to TRBJ2-7; the match to TRBD1 covers 8 bases. In germline, CDR1 is SGHVS, CDR2 FNYEAQ. The CDR3 is made up of 14 amino acids. V lost 5 bases, J lost 3 bases, and 6 bases stayed unmatched. Written as DNA, the CDR3 is TGTGCCAGCAGCCCACCGACAGGGGACTACGAGCAGTACTTC. Translated: CASSPPTGDYEQYF.

This chain links TRBV5-1 with TRBJ1-2; no clear D gene. The CDR3 spans 13 residues. Germline-derived CDR1 and CDR2 are SGHRS and YFSETQ. V shed 0 bases and J shed 2 bases, with 5 bases lying between them. The CDR3 region has the DNA TGCGCCAGCAGCTTGGCACAAAACTATGGCTACACCTTC. Amino acid sequence: CASSLAQNYGYTF.

This sequence joins TRBV19 and TRBJ2-5; D ambiguous. Trimming shortened V by 1 base and J by 4 bases, and 13 bases separated the two germline ends. CDR1 and CDR2 (germline): LNHDA, SQIVND (reference sequence). The CDR3 totals 15 residues. The chain's CDR3 is CASSIGPSQGETQYF. CDR3 nucleotides: TGTGCCAGTAGTATAGGCCCGTCTCAAGGAGAGACCCAGTACTTC.

This clone has only one observation. The V call is TRBV15, the J call TRBJ2-2; D might be TRBD2 (6 bases). The CDR3 loop spans 12 amino acids. With 8 bases removed from V and 6 bases from J, the gap between germline ends came to 10 bases. Germline V gene sequence: CDR1 LNHNV, CDR2 YYDKDF (reference sequence). For the CDR3, the DNA is TGTGCCACCCTAGGGGAGGCCGGGGAGCTGTTTTTT. Encoded protein: CATLGEAGELFF.

CDR3 sequence (DNA): TGTGCCAGTAATACCCCCGGACTTATCTACGAGCAGTACTTC. It codes for CASNTPGLIYEQYF. The chain employs TRBV19 and TRBJ2-7; the D gene is possibly TRBD2 (5 bases). This CDR3 has 14 amino acids. The germline V and J ends were trimmed by 7 bases and 3 bases, with 16 bases remaining between them. The V gene's germline CDR1 is LNHDA and CDR2 SQIVND (reference sequence).

V and J are TRBV6-1 and TRBJ2-2; 12 bases line up with TRBD2. The CDR3 length is 15 residues. After removal of 2 bases from V and 10 bases from J, the junction contained 5 bases not matched to a gene. CDR1 is MNHNS and CDR2 is SASEGT in the germline V gene. The CDR3: CASSELAGGPEELFF. The CDR3 bases are TGTGCCAGCAGTGAACTAGCGGGAGGGCCGGAGGAGCTGTTTTTT.